Here is one T cell receptor beta chain with its context. Its cognate antigen is unknown. Nominal health characterized the donors when sampled, though unrecorded immune exposures were likely. This PCR relied on a set of 60 Vbeta primers and 13 Jbeta primers. Repertoires were generated with immunoSEQ multiplex PCR, while TCRdb's copy carries only in-frame clones and drops some. The table has approximately 110,000 clones, 75% to 85% seen once; the top ten hold 5% to 6.5%. This specimen comes from a study of cytomegalovirus exposure and HLA in healthy donors. Germline CDR1 and CDR2: SGHTA and FQGNSA. Trimming removed 1 base from V and 11 bases from J, with 15 bases in between. This CDR3 comprises 13 residues. General study results and limits: TCR beta sequences reportedly predicted the HLA-A and HLA-B alleles of most subjects accurately. For TCR beta chains, V- and J-gene trimming was later linked to a missense DCLRE1C variant.

The chain combines TRBV7-2 with TRBJ2-7, with TRBD2 as a possible D gene (6 bases). Sequenced input: PBMCs. The TCR originated in a man in his late teens or twenties in good health and CMV-seronegative. The CDR3 protein is CASSLDRESREYF. As DNA, the CDR3 is TGTGCCAGCAGCTTAGATCGGGAGTCCCGTGAGTACTTC.